The present TCR beta chain was sequenced within a study of Ad26.COV2.S vaccination and SARS-CoV-2 variants. The data were produced by immunoSEQ multiplex PCR, yet TCRdb's version contains in-frame clones alone and is incomplete. This table holds some 480,000 clones, around nine tenths found once. Treatment denoted: around 19 received Ad26.COV2.S at low or high dose, single or two shots; several received placebo; per-sample allocation not given. Day 63 after the first injection of vaccine or placebo was the sampling time. The CDR3 is made up of 13 amino acids. V was clipped by 6 bases and J by 5 bases, with 8 bases between them. Germline V gene data show CDR1 as MNHEY and CDR2 as SVGAGI.

The sequence was obtained from a person between 18 and 60 years old who received the Ad26.COV2.S COVID-19 vaccine or a placebo. Specimen: peripheral blood, collected in a trial of Ad26.COV2.S vaccine versus placebo. This chain joins TRBV6-5 and TRBJ1-6; weak D call: TRBD1 (5 bases). This CDR3 is CASRIRDNSPLHF. DNA of the CDR3: TGTGCCAGCAGGATCAGGGATAATTCACCCCTCCACTTT.